This TCR beta chain was documented in a study of blood T cell repertoires in COVID-19. Study as a whole: The samples span acute and convalescent COVID-19 from the United States, Italy and Spain. The cDNA or gDNA used as material had been derived from T cells, B-cell-depleted T cells, or PBMCs.

As processed by the authors: Amplified reference gene primers provided the basis for estimating nucleated cell counts. The data were produced by immunoSEQ multiplex PCR, yet TCRdb's version contains in-frame clones alone and is incomplete. Clone size and the V and J calls come from that table; the DNA yielded D and trimming. The data show about 250,000 clones, about nine tenths seen once. Trimming took 7 bases from V and 1 from J, leaving 10 bases between them. Per the germline V gene, CDR1 is MNHEY and CDR2 is SVGAGI. The CDR3 loop spans 13 amino acids. This receptor was taken from a woman aged 55-75 years who had recovered from COVID-19. What was sequenced was peripheral blood. The genes are TRBV6-5 and TRBJ1-1, with D tentatively TRBD1 (5 bases). The CDR3 loop is CASTRQSNTEAFF. The CDR3 DNA reads TGTGCCAGCACCAGACAGTCGAACACTGAAGCTTTCTTT.